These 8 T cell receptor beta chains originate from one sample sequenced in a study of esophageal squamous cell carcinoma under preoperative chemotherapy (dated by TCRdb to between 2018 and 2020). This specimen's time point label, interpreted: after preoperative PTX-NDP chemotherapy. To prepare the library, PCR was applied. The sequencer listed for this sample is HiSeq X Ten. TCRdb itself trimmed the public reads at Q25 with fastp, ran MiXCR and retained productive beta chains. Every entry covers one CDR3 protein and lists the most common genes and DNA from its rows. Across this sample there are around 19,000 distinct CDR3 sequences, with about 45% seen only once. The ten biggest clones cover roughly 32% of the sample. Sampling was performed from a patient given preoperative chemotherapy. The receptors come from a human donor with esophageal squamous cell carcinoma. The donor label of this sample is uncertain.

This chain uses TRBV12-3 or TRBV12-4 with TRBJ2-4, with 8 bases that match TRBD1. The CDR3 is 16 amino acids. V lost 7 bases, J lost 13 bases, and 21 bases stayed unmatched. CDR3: CASINRGQGKIDEQYF. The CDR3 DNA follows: TGTGCCAGCATAAACCGCGGACAGGGTAAGATAGATGAGCAGTACTTC.

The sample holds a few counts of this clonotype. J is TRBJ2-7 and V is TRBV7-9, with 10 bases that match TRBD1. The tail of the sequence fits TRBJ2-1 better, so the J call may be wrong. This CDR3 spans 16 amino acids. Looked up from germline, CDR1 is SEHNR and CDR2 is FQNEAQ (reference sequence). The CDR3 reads CASSIAGTGALGEQFF. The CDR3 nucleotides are TGTGCCAGCAGCATCGCAGGGACAGGGGCCCTGGGGGAGCAGTTCTTC.

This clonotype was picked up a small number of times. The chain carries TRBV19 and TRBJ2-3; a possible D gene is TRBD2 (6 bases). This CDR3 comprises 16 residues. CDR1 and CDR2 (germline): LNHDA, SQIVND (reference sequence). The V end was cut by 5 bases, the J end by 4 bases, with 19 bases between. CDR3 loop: CASSYGFGGRPDTQYF. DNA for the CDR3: TGTGCCAGTAGTTATGGGTTTGGAGGGAGGCCAGATACGCAGTATTTT.

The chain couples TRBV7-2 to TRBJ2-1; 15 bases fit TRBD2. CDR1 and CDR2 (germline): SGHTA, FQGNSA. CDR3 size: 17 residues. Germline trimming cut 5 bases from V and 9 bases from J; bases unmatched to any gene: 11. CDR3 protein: CASSPRAGTSGRTEQFF. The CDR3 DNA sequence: TGTGCCAGCAGCCCCCGCGCCGGGACTAGCGGGAGGACTGAGCAGTTCTTC.

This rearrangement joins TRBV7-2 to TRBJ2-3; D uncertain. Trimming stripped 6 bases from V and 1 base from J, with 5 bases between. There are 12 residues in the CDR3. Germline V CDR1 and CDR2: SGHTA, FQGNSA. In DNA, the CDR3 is TGTGCCAGCAGTTTTCGCACAGATACGCAGTATTTT. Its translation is CASSFRTDTQYF. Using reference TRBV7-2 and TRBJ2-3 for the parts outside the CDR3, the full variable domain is GAGVSQSPSNKVTEKGKDVELRCDPISGHTALYWYRQSLGQGLEFLIYFQGNSAPDKSGLPSDRFSAERTGGSVSTLTIQRTQQEDSAVYLCASSFRTDTQYFGPGTRLTVL.

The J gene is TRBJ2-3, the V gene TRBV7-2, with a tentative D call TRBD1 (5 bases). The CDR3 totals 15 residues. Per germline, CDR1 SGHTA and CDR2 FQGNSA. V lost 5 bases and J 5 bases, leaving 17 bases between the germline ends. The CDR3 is CASSIAAGPLDTQYF. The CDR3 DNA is TGTGCCAGCAGCATCGCGGCAGGGCCCCTAGATACGCAGTATTTT.

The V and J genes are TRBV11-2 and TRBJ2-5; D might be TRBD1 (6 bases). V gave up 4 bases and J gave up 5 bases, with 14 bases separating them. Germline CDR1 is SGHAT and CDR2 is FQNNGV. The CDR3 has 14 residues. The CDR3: CASSSGQGSETQYF. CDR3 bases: TGTGCCAGCAGCTCGGGGCAGGGGTCCGAGACCCAGTACTTC.

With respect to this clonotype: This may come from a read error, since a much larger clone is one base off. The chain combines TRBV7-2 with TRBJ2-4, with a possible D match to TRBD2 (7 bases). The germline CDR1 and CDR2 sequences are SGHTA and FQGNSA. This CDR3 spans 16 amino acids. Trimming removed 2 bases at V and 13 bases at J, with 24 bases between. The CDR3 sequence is CASSLYVRGGYNEQYF. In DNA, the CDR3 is TGTGCCAGCAGCTTATATGTCAGGGGAGGGTACAATGAGCAGTACTTC.